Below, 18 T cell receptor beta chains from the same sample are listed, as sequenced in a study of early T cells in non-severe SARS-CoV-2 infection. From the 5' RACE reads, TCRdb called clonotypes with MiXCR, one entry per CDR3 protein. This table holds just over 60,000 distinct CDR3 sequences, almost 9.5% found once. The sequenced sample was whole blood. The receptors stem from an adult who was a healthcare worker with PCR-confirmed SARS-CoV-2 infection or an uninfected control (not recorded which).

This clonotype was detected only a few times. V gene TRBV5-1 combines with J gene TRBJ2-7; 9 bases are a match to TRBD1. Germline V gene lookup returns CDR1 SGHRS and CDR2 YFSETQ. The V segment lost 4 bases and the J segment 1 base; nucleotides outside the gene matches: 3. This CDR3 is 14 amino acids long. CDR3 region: CASSPGTGSYEQYV. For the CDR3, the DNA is TGCGCCAGCAGCCCGGGGACAGGGTCCTACGAGCAGTACGTC.

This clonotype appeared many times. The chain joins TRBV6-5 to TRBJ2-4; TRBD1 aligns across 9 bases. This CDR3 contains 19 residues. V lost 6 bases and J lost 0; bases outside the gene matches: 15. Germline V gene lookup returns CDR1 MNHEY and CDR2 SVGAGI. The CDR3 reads CASSKLRTGASLAKNIQYF. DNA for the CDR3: TGTGCCAGCAGCAAGTTAAGGACAGGGGCTTCCTTAGCCAAAAACATTCAGTACTTC.

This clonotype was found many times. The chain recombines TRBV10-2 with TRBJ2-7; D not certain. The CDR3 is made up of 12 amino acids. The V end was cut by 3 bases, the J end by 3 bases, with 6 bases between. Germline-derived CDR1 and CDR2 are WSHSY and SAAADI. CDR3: CASSDPGYEQYV. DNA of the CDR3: TGCGCCAGCAGTGATCCAGGCTACGAGCAGTACGTC.

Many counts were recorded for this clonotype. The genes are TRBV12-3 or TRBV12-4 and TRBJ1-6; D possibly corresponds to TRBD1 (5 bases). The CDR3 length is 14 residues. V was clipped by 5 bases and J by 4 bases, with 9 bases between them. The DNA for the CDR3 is TGTGCCAGCAGTGACAGTCGTTATAATTCACCCCTCCACTTT. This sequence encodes CASSDSRYNSPLHF.

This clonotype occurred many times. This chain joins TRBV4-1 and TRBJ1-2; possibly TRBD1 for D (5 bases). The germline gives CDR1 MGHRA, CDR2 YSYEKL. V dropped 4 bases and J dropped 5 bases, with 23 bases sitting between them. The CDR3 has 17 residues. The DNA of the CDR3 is TGCGCCAGCAGCCTCAGGGAAACAGGCGCCGGAGGATATGGCTACACCTTC. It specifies CASSLRETGAGGYGYTF.

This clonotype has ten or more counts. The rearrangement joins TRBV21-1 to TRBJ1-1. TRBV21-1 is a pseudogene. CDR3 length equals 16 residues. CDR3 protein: CASSKAVAEPNTEAFF. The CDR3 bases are TGTGCCAGCAGCAAAGCAGTAGCAGAACCGAACACTGAAGCTTTCTTT.

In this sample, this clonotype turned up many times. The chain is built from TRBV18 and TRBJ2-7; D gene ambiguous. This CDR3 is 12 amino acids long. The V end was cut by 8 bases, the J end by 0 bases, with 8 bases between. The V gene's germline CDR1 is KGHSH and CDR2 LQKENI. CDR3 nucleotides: TGTGCCAGCGCAGCGCACTCCTACGAGCAGTACGTC. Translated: CASAAHSYEQYV.

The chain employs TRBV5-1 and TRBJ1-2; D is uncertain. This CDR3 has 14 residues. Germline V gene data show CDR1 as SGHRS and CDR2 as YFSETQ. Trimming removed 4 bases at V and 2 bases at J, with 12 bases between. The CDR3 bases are TGCGCCAGCAGCACTGGAGGAATAAACTATGGCTACACCTTC. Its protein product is CASSTGGINYGYTF.

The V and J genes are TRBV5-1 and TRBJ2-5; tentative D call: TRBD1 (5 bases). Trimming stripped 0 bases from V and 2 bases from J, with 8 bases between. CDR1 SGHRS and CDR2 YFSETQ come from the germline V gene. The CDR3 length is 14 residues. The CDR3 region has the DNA TGCGCCAGCAGCTTGGGACAGCGTCAAGAGACCCAGTACTTC. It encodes CASSLGQRQETQYF. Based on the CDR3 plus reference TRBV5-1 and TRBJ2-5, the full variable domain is KAGVTQTPRYLIKTRGQQVTLSCSPISGHRSVSWYQQTPGQGLQFLFEYFSETQRNKGNFPGRFSGRQFSNSRSEMNVSTLELGDSALYLCASSLGQRQETQYFGPGTRLLVL.

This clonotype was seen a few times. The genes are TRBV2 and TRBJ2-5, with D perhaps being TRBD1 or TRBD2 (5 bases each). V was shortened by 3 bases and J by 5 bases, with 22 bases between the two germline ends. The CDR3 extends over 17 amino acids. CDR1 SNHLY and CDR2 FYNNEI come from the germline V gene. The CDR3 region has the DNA TGTGCCAGCAGTGACCAGTATCAGGGCGCTCGAGGGGAGACCCAGTACTTC. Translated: CASSDQYQGARGETQYF.

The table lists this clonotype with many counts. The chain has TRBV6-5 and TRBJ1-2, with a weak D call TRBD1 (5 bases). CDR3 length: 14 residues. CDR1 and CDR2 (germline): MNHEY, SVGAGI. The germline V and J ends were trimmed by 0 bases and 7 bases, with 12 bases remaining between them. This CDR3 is CASSYSRGSGGYTF. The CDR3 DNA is TGTGCCAGCAGTTACTCAAGGGGCTCCGGTGGCTACACCTTC.

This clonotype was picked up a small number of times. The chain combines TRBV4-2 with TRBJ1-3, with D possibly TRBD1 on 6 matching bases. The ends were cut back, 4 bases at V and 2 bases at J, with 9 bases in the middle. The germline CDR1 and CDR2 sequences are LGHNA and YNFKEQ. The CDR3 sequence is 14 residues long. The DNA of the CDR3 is TGTGCCAGCAGCCTACAGGGTACTGGAAACACCATATATTTT. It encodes CASSLQGTGNTIYF.

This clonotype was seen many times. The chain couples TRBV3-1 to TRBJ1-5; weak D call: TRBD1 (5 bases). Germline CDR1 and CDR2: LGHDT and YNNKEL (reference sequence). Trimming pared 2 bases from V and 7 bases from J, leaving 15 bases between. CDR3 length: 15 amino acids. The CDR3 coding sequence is TGTGCCAGCAGCCAACAGGCGGGGCAGGGCCAGCCCCAGCATTTT. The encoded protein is CASSQQAGQGQPQHF.

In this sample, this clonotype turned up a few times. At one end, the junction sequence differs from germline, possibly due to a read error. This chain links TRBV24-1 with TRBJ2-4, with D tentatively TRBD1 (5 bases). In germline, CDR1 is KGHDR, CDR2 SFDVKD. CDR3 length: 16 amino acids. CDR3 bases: TGTGCCACCAGCGATTACCCAGGGTCAGACAAAAACATTCAGTACTTC. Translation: CATSDYPGSDKNIQYF.

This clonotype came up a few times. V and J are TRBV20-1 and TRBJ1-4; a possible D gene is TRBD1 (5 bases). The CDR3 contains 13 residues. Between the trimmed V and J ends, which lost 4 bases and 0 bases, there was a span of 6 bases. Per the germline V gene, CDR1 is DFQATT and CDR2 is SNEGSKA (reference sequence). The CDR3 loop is CSAKQATNEKLFF. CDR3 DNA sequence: TGCAGTGCTAAACAGGCAACTAATGAAAAACTGTTTTTT.

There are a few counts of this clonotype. CDR3 loop: CSARKGGSYNEQFF. The CDR3 nucleotides read TGCAGTGCCAGAAAGGGCGGGTCCTACAATGAGCAGTTCTTC. V is TRBV20-1 and J is TRBJ2-1; tentative D call: TRBD2 (5 bases). The CDR3 contains 14 residues. Germline values: CDR1 DFQATT, CDR2 SNEGSKA (reference sequence). The germline V and J ends were trimmed by 6 bases and 1 base, with 13 bases remaining between them.

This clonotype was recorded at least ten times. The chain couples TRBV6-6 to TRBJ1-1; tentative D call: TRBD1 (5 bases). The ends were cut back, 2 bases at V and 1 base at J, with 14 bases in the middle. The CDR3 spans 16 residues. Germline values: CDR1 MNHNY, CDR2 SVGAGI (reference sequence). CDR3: CASSYGWGDGNTEAFF. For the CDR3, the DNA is TGTGCCAGCAGTTACGGTTGGGGGGACGGGAACACTGAAGCTTTCTTT.

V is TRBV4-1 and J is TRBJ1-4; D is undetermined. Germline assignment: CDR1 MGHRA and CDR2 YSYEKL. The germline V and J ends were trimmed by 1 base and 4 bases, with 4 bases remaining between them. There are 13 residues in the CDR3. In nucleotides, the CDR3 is TGCGCCAGCAGCCAAGTAAATAATGAAAAACTGTTTTTT. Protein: CASSQVNNEKLFF.